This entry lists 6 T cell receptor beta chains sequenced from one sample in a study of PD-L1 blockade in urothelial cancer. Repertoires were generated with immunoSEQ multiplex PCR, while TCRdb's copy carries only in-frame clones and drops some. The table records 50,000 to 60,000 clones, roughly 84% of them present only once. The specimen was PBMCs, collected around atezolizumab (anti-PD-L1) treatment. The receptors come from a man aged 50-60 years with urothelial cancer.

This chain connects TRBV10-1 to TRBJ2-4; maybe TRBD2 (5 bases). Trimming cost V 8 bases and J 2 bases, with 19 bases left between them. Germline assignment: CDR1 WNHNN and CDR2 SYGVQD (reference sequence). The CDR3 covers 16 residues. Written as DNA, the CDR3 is TGCGCCAGCTTCCGGGGTGGGATACGGACCAAAAACATTCAGTACTTC. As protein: CASFRGGIRTKNIQYF.

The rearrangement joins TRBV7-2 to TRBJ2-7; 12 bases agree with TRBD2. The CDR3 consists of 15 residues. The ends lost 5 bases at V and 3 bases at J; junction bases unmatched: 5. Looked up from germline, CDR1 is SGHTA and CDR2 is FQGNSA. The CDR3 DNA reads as TGTGCCAGCAGCAAACTAGCGGGAGGAAACTACGAGCAGTACTTC. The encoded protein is CASSKLAGGNYEQYF.

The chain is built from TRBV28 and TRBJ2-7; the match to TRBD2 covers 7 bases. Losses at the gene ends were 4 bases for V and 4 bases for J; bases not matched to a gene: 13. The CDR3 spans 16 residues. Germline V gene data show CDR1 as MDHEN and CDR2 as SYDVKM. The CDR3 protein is CASSWVGGRAAYEQYF. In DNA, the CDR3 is TGTGCCAGCAGTTGGGTTGGGGGGAGGGCCGCTTACGAGCAGTACTTC.

The DNA for the CDR3 is TGTGCCAGCAGGGGACAGGGGTTACTTGTCAATCAGCCCCAGCATTTT. This sequence encodes CASRGQGLLVNQPQHF. J is TRBJ1-5 and V is TRBV28, with 10 positions matching TRBD1. CDR3 length: 16 residues. The J segment lost 3 bases and the V segment lost 6 bases, leaving 8 bases of the junction unmatched. The germline V gene encodes CDR1 MDHEN and CDR2 SYDVKM.

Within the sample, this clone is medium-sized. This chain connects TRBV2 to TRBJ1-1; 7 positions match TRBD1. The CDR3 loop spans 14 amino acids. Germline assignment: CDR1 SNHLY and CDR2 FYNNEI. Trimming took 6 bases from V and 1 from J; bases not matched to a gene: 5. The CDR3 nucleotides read TGTGCCAGCAGCGCCGGGACAGAGAACACTGAAGCTTTCTTT. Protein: CASSAGTENTEAFF.

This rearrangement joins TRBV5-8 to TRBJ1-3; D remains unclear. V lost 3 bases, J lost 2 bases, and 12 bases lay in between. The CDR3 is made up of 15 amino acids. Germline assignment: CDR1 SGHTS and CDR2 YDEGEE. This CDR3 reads CASSSKAGPGNTIYF. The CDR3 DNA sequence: TGTGCCAGCAGCTCTAAGGCGGGTCCTGGAAACACCATATATTTT. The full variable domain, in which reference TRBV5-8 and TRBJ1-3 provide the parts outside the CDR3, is EAGVTQSPTHLIKTRGQQATLRCSPISGHTSVYWYQQALGLGLQFLLWYDEGEERNRGNFPPRFSGRQFPNYSSELNVNALELEDSALYLCASSSKAGPGNTIYFGEGSWLTVV.